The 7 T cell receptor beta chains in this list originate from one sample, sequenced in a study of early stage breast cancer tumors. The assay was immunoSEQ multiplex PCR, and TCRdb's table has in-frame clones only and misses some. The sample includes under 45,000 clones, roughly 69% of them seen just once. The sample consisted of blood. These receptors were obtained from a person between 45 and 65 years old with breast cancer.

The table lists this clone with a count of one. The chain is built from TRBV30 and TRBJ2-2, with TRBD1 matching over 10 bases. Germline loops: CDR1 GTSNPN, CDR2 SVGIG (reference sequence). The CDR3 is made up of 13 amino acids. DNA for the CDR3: TGTGCACATGACAGGGGGCGGACCGGGGAGCTGTTTTTT. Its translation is CAHDRGRTGELFF.

As DNA, the CDR3 is TGCAGCGTGGGCCCCGGGAACACTGAAGCTTTCTTT. This sequence encodes CSVGPGNTEAFF. The chain uses TRBV29-1 and TRBJ1-1, with D hard to call. The CDR3 is 12 residues long. Trimming removed 6 bases at V and 1 base at J, with 9 bases between. In germline, CDR1 is SQVTM, CDR2 ANQGSEA.

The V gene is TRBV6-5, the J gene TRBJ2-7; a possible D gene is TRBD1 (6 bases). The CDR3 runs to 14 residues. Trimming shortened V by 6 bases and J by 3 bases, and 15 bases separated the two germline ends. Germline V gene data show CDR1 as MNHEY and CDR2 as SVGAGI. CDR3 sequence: CASRSRRGIYEQYF. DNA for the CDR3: TGTGCCAGCAGATCCCGCAGGGGAATCTACGAGCAGTACTTC.

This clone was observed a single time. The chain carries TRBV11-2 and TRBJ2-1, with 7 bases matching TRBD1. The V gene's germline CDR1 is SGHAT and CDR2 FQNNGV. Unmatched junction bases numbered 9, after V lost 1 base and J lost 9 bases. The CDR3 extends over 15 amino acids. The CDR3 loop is CASSLAGGIVSEQFF. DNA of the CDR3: TGTGCCAGCAGCTTAGCAGGGGGTATCGTGAGTGAGCAGTTCTTC.

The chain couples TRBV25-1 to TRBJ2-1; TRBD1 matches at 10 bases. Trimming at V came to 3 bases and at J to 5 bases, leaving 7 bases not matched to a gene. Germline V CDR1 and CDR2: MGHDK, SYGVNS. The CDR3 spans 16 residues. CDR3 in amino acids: CASSEPTGGNNNEQFF. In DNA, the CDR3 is TGTGCCAGCAGTGAGCCGACAGGGGGCAATAACAATGAGCAGTTCTTC.

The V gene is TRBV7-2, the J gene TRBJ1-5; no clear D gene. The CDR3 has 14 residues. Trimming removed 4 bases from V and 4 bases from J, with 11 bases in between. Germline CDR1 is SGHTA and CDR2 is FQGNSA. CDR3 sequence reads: CASSSYGANQPQHF. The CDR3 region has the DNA TGTGCCAGCAGCTCATATGGAGCTAATCAGCCCCAGCATTTT. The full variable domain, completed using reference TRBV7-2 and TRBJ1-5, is GAGVSQSPSNKVTEKGKDVELRCDPISGHTALYWYRQSLGQGLEFLIYFQGNSAPDKSGLPSDRFSAERTGGSVSTLTIQRTQQEDSAVYLCASSSYGANQPQHFGDGTRLSIL.

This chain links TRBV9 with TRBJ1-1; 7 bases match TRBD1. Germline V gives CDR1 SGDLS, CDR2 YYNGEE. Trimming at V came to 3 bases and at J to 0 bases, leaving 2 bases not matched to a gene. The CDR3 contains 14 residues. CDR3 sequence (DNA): TGTGCCAGCAGCGCGGACAGGCTGAACACTGAAGCTTTCTTT. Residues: CASSADRLNTEAFF.